The rows below give T cell receptor beta chains drawn from one sample of a study of OX40 agonist ivuxolimab in advanced cancers. This table comes from immunoSEQ multiplex PCR, and its TCRdb copy is limited to in-frame clones, with some not included. The sample includes around 84,000 clones, over 80% seen only once; the top ten take around 0.53%. The sample in question was CD4+ or CD8+ T cells sorted from blood, obtained in a trial of the OX40 agonist ivuxolimab. These receptors all come from an adult with an advanced solid tumor such as melanoma, head and neck, liver or kidney cancer. Each CDR3 is given with its conserved first and last residue. The D gene is left open where the match is weak. Some rows mark clone size as missing; the rest say once, few, many or name a class of expanded clone.

J gene: TRBJ2-3; V gene: TRBV19; clone size: once; D gene: .; CDR3 protein: CASSTGYQRTDTQYF; CDR3 DNA: TGTGCCAGTTCTACAGGGTATCAGCGCACAGATACGCAGTATTTT
J gene: TRBJ2-3; V gene: TRBV30; clone size: .; D gene: .; CDR3 protein: CAWSVGVNTDTQYF; CDR3 DNA: TGTGCCTGGAGTGTTGGTGTGAACACAGATACGCAGTATTTT
J gene: TRBJ2-1; V gene: TRBV7-2; clone size: .; D gene: TRBD2; CDR3 protein: CASSSLAGSYNEQFF; CDR3 DNA: TGTGCCAGCAGCTCACTAGCGGGGTCCTACAATGAGCAGTTCTTC
J gene: TRBJ2-3; V gene: TRBV19; clone size: once; D gene: .; CDR3 protein: CASSMGPGSMDTQYF; CDR3 DNA: TGTGCCAGTAGTATGGGACCCGGTTCCATGGATACGCAGTATTTT
J gene: TRBJ2-1; V gene: TRBV28; clone size: .; D gene: .; CDR3 protein: CASILGGSYNEQFF; CDR3 DNA: .
J gene: TRBJ2-3; V gene: TRBV6-5; clone size: .; D gene: .; CDR3 protein: CASSYGASRPDTQYF; CDR3 DNA: TGTGCCAGCAGTTATGGGGCTAGCCGCCCAGATACGCAGTATTTT
J gene: TRBJ1-5; V gene: TRBV4-2; clone size: once; D gene: .; CDR3 protein: CASSQAARVSNQPQHF; CDR3 DNA: TGTGCCAGCAGCCAAGCTGCCAGGGTTAGCAATCAGCCCCAGCATTTT
J gene: TRBJ2-7; V gene: TRBV7-2; clone size: .; D gene: TRBD1; CDR3 protein: CASRGDRGPYEQYF; CDR3 DNA: TGTGCCAGTAGGGGGGACAGGGGCCCCTACGAGCAGTACTTC
J gene: TRBJ1-1; V gene: TRBV11-3; clone size: .; D gene: .; CDR3 protein: CASSSNRGNTEAFF; CDR3 DNA: TGTGCCAGCAGCTCAAACCGGGGCAACACTGAAGCTTTCTTT
J gene: TRBJ1-3; V gene: TRBV7-9; clone size: once; D gene: .; CDR3 protein: CASAPNGAGNTIYF; CDR3 DNA: TGTGCCAGCGCCCCTAACGGAGCAGGAAACACCATATATTTT
J gene: TRBJ2-7; V gene: TRBV5-1; clone size: .; D gene: .; CDR3 protein: CASSLGAAETYEQYF; CDR3 DNA: TGCGCCAGCAGCTTGGGAGCAGCGGAGACCTACGAGCAGTACTTC
J gene: TRBJ2-1; V gene: TRBV4-2; clone size: .; D gene: .; CDR3 protein: CASSQVGQNNEQFF; CDR3 DNA: TGTGCCAGCAGCCAAGTCGGCCAAAACAATGAGCAGTTCTTC
J gene: TRBJ2-1; V gene: TRBV19; clone size: .; D gene: TRBD2; CDR3 protein: CASRLAGYNEQFF; CDR3 DNA: TGTGCCAGTAGACTAGCGGGGTACAATGAGCAGTTCTTC
J gene: TRBJ2-7; V gene: TRBV7-9; clone size: .; D gene: .; CDR3 protein: CASSSPGGRGTYEQYF; CDR3 DNA: TGTGCCAGCAGCTCACCGGGTGGGCGCGGAACCTACGAGCAGTACTTC
J gene: TRBJ2-2; V gene: TRBV28; clone size: .; D gene: .; CDR3 protein: CASSLRGVVTGELFF; CDR3 DNA: TGTGCCAGCAGTTTACGTGGGGTCGTCACCGGGGAGCTGTTTTTT
J gene: TRBJ2-1; V gene: TRBV10-3; clone size: .; D gene: .; CDR3 protein: CAISESTLATMSNEQFF; CDR3 DNA: TGTGCCATCAGTGAGTCGACCCTAGCAACTATGTCCAATGAGCAGTTCTTC
J gene: TRBJ2-3; V gene: TRBV5-1; clone size: .; D gene: .; CDR3 protein: CASSIGGAVRADTQYF; CDR3 DNA: TGCGCCAGCAGCATTGGTGGCGCGGTCAGGGCAGATACGCAGTATTTT
J gene: TRBJ2-2; V gene: TRBV5-1; clone size: .; D gene: TRBD1; CDR3 protein: CASSLGGTGNTGELFF; CDR3 DNA: TGCGCCAGCAGCTTGGGCGGGACAGGGAACACCGGGGAGCTGTTTTTT
J gene: TRBJ2-2; V gene: TRBV11-3; clone size: .; D gene: TRBD2; CDR3 protein: CASSLDASGRALNGELFF; CDR3 DNA: TGTGCCAGCAGCTTAGACGCTAGCGGGAGGGCCCTCAACGGGGAGCTGTTTTTT
J gene: TRBJ2-3; V gene: TRBV27; clone size: .; D gene: .; CDR3 protein: CASSPGGGPFQLGGTDTQYF; CDR3 DNA: TGTGCCAGCAGTCCAGGGGGGGGCCCCTTTCAGCTTGGGGGCACAGATACGCAGTATTTT
J gene: TRBJ2-3; V gene: TRBV5-1; clone size: .; D gene: .; CDR3 protein: CASSLVWADTQYF; CDR3 DNA: TGCGCCAGCAGCTTGGTTTGGGCAGATACGCAGTATTTT
J gene: TRBJ2-7; V gene: TRBV7-9; clone size: once; D gene: .; CDR3 protein: CASSRRGVEHEQYF; CDR3 DNA: TGTGCCAGCAGCCGCCGGGGCGTTGAACACGAGCAGTACTTC
J gene: TRBJ2-1; V gene: TRBV19; clone size: .; D gene: TRBD2; CDR3 protein: CASSTNFPRLAVGGEQFF; CDR3 DNA: TGTGCCAGTAGCACAAACTTTCCCAGACTAGCGGTAGGGGGGGAGCAGTTCTTC
J gene: TRBJ2-3; V gene: TRBV7-9; clone size: .; D gene: .; CDR3 protein: CASSLGAGAHPDTQYF; CDR3 DNA: TGTGCCAGCAGCTTGGGCGCGGGCGCACACCCAGATACGCAGTATTTT
J gene: TRBJ1-2; V gene: TRBV6-5; clone size: .; D gene: TRBD1; CDR3 protein: CASSSTSQGAWGYTF; CDR3 DNA: TGTGCCAGCAGTTCCACCTCACAGGGGGCGTGGGGCTACACCTTC
J gene: TRBJ2-7; V gene: TRBV20-1; clone size: .; D gene: .; CDR3 protein: CGVVSSYEQYF; CDR3 DNA: TGCGGAGTGGTGTCCTCCTACGAGCAGTACTTC
J gene: TRBJ2-5; V gene: TRBV11-3; clone size: .; D gene: TRBD1; CDR3 protein: CASSAHGTGGWETQYF; CDR3 DNA: TGTGCCAGCAGCGCCCACGGGACAGGGGGCTGGGAGACCCAGTACTTC
J gene: TRBJ2-1; V gene: TRBV9; clone size: .; D gene: .; CDR3 protein: CASSVGQAVSSYNEQFF; CDR3 DNA: TGTGCCAGCAGCGTAGGGCAAGCCGTAAGCTCCTACAATGAGCAGTTCTTC
J gene: TRBJ2-7; V gene: TRBV14; clone size: once; D gene: TRBD1; CDR3 protein: CASSQVFETGEVYEQYF; CDR3 DNA: TGTGCCAGCAGCCAAGTATTTGAGACAGGGGAAGTCTACGAGCAGTACTTC
J gene: TRBJ1-2; V gene: TRBV19; clone size: .; D gene: .; CDR3 protein: CASSIGPRGYTF; CDR3 DNA: TGTGCCAGTAGTATTGGACCTAGAGGCTACACCTTC
J gene: TRBJ2-7; V gene: TRBV30; clone size: once; D gene: TRBD1; CDR3 protein: CAWRGQGLGEQYF; CDR3 DNA: TGTGCCTGGAGGGGACAGGGTCTGGGAGAGCAGTACTTC
J gene: TRBJ2-1; V gene: TRBV2; clone size: .; D gene: .; CDR3 protein: CASSRDSSSGQEQFF; CDR3 DNA: TGTGCCAGCAGTCGGGATTCTAGTTCAGGTCAGGAGCAGTTCTTC
J gene: TRBJ2-7; V gene: TRBV30; clone size: .; D gene: .; CDR3 protein: CAWSGQGPYEQYF; CDR3 DNA: TGTGCCTGGAGTGGGCAGGGGCCCTACGAGCAGTACTTC
J gene: TRBJ2-7; V gene: TRBV4-2; clone size: .; D gene: .; CDR3 protein: CASSPDIPRAGTIYEQYF; CDR3 DNA: TGTGCCAGCAGCCCAGACATCCCTCGAGCCGGGACAATCTACGAGCAGTACTTC
J gene: TRBJ1-4; V gene: TRBV18; clone size: .; D gene: TRBD1; CDR3 protein: CASSPEGQGVEKLFF; CDR3 DNA: TGTGCCAGCTCACCTGAGGGACAGGGAGTTGAAAAACTGTTTTTT
J gene: TRBJ1-1; V gene: TRBV6-6; clone size: .; D gene: .; CDR3 protein: CASSYRPQTGEAFF; CDR3 DNA: TGTGCCAGCAGTTACCGCCCCCAGACGGGTGAAGCTTTCTTT
J gene: TRBJ1-2; V gene: TRBV4-3; clone size: .; D gene: .; CDR3 protein: CASSQDHAANYGYTF; CDR3 DNA: TGCGCCAGCAGCCAAGATCACGCAGCTAACTATGGCTACACCTTC
J gene: TRBJ1-1; V gene: TRBV14; clone size: once; D gene: .; CDR3 protein: CASSQDVGGGTENTEAFF; CDR3 DNA: TGTGCCAGCAGCCAAGACGTAGGGGGAGGTACAGAAAACACTGAAGCTTTCTTT
J gene: TRBJ1-2; V gene: TRBV5-1; clone size: .; D gene: .; CDR3 protein: CASSLSAPASNYGYTF; CDR3 DNA: TGCGCCAGCAGCTTGTCAGCACCAGCGTCTAACTATGGCTACACCTTC
J gene: TRBJ2-2; V gene: TRBV30; clone size: .; D gene: TRBD2; CDR3 protein: CAGRWGSSGMSGELFF; CDR3 DNA: TGTGCCGGTCGGTGGGGGTCTAGCGGGATGTCCGGGGAGCTGTTTTTT
J gene: TRBJ1-5; V gene: TRBV18; clone size: .; D gene: TRBD1; CDR3 protein: CASSPQRTGNSNQPQHF; CDR3 DNA: TGTGCCAGCTCACCGCAGCGGACAGGGAATAGCAATCAGCCCCAGCATTTT
J gene: TRBJ2-1; V gene: TRBV7-3; clone size: .; D gene: .; CDR3 protein: CASSIQGKLAGQEQFF; CDR3 DNA: TGTGCCAGCAGCATACAGGGAAAACTAGCAGGTCAAGAGCAGTTCTTC
J gene: TRBJ2-2; V gene: TRBV4-1; clone size: .; D gene: TRBD2; CDR3 protein: CASSKGLAGSANTGELFF; CDR3 DNA: TGCGCCAGCAGCAAAGGACTAGCGGGAAGCGCGAACACCGGGGAGCTGTTTTTT
J gene: TRBJ2-1; V gene: TRBV4-1; clone size: .; D gene: TRBD2; CDR3 protein: CASSQLAGLSSNEQFF; CDR3 DNA: TGCGCCAGCAGCCAACTAGCGGGTCTATCCAGCAATGAGCAGTTCTTC
J gene: TRBJ1-3; V gene: TRBV29-1; clone size: once; D gene: .; CDR3 protein: CSVDSNSGNTIYF; CDR3 DNA: TGCAGCGTTGACTCCAACTCTGGAAACACCATATATTTT
J gene: TRBJ2-3; V gene: TRBV7-2; clone size: .; D gene: .; CDR3 protein: CASSLAADTQYF; CDR3 DNA: TGTGCCAGCAGCTTAGCAGCAGATACGCAGTATTTT
J gene: TRBJ2-5; V gene: TRBV9; clone size: .; D gene: TRBD1; CDR3 protein: CASSAQGAGETQYF; CDR3 DNA: TGTGCCAGCAGCGCCCAGGGGGCCGGGGAGACCCAGTACTTC